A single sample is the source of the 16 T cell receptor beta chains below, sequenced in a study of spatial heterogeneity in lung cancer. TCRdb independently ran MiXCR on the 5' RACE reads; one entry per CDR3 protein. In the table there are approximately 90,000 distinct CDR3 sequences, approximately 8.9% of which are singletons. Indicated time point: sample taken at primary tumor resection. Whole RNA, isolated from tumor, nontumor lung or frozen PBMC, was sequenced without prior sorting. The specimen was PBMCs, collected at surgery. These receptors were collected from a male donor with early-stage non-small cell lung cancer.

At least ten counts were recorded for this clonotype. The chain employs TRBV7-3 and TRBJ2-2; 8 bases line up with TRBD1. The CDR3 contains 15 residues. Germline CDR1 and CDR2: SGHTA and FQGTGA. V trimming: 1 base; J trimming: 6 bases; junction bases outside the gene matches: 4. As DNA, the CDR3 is TGTGCCAGCAGCTTAAGGCAGGGGGCTTCCGGGGAGCTGTTTTTT. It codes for CASSLRQGASGELFF.

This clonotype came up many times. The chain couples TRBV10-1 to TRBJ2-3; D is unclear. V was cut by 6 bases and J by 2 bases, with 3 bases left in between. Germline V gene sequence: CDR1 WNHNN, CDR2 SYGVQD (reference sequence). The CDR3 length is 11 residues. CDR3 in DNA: TGCGCCAGCAGATCCACAGATACGCAGTATTTT. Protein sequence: CASRSTDTQYF.

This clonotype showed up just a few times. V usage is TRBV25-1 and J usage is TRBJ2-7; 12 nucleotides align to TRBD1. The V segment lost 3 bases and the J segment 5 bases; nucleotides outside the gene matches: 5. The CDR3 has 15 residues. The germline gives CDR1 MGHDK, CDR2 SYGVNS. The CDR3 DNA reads TGTGCCAGCAGTGAGTTAGGGACAGGGGGCCACGAGCAGTACTTC. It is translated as CASSELGTGGHEQYF.

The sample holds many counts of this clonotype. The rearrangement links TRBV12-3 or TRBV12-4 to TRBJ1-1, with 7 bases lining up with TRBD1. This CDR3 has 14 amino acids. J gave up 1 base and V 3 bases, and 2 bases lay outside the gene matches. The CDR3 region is CASSFQGGNTEAFF. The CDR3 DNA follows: TGTGCCAGCAGTTTTCAGGGGGGGAACACTGAAGCTTTCTTT.

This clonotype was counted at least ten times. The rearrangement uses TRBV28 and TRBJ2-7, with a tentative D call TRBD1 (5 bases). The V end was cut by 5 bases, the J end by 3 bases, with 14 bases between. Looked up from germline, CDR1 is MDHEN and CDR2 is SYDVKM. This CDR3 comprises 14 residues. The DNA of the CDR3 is TGTGCCAGCAGTCTCAGACAGCCTATCTACGAGCAGTACTTC. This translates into CASSLRQPIYEQYF.

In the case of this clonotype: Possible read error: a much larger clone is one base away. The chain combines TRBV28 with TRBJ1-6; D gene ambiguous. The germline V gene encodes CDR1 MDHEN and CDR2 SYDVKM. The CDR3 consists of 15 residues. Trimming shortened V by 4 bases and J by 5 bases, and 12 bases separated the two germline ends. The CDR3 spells CASSYRRPNNSPLHF. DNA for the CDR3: TGTGCCAGCAGTTATAGACGGCCAAATAATTCACCCCTCCACTTT. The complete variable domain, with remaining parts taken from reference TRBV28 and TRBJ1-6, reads DVKVTQSSRYLVKRTGEKVFLECVQDMDHENMFWYRQDPGLGLRLIYFSYDVKMKEKGDIPEGYSVSREKKERFSLILESASTNQTSMYLCASSYRRPNNSPLHFGNGTRLTVT.

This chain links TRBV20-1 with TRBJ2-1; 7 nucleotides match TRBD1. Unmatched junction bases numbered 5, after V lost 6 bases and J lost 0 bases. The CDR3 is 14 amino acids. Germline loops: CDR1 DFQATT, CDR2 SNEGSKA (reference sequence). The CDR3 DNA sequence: TGCAGTGCAAGGGACAGCAGCTCCTACAATGAGCAGTTCTTC. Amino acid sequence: CSARDSSSYNEQFF.

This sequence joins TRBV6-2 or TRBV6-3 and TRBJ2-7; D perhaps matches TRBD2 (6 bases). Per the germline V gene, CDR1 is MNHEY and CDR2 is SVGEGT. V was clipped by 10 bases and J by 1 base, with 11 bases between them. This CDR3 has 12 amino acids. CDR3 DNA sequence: TGTGCCACCGCCGGGAGTTCCTACGAGCAGTACTTC. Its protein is CATAGSSYEQYF.

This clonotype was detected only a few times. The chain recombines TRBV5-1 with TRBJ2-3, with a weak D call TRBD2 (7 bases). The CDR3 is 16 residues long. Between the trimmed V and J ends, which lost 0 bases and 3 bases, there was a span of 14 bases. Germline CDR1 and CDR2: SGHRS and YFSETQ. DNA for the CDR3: TGCGCCAGCAGCTTGGAGCCGGGGGGCCGGACAGATACGCAGTATTTT. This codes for CASSLEPGGRTDTQYF.

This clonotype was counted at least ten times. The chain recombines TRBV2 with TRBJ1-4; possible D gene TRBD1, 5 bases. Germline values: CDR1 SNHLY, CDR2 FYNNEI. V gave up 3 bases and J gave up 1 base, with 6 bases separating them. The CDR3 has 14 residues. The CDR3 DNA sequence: TGTGCCAGCAGTGAGACAGTAACTAATGAAAAACTGTTTTTT. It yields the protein CASSETVTNEKLFF. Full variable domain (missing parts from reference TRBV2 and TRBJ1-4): EPEVTQTPSHQVTQMGQEVILRCVPISNHLYFYWYRQILGQKVEFLVSFYNNEISEKSEIFDDQFSVERPDGSNFTLKIRSTKLEDSAMYFCASSETVTNEKLFFGSGTQLSVL.

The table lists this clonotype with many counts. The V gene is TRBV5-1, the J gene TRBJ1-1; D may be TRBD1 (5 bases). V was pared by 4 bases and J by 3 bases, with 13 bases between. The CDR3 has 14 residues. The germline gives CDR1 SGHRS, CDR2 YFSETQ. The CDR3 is CASSPGRSHTEAFF. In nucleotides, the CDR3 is TGCGCCAGCAGCCCGGGACGGAGTCACACTGAAGCTTTCTTT.

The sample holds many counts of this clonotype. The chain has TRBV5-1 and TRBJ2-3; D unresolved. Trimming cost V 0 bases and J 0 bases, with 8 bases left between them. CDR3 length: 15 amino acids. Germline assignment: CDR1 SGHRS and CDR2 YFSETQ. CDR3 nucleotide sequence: TGCGCCAGCAGCTTGGGCGTGTCTAGCACAGATACGCAGTATTTT. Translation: CASSLGVSSTDTQYF.

CDR3 in amino acids: CASSDSFVGYTF. CDR3 nucleotides: TGTGCCAGCAGCGACAGTTTCGTTGGCTACACCTTC. V and J are TRBV7-9 and TRBJ1-2; the D gene is possibly TRBD1 (5 bases). With 5 bases removed from V and 7 bases from J, the gap between germline ends came to 11 bases. The CDR3 sequence is 12 residues long. Per germline, CDR1 SEHNR and CDR2 FQNEAQ (reference sequence).

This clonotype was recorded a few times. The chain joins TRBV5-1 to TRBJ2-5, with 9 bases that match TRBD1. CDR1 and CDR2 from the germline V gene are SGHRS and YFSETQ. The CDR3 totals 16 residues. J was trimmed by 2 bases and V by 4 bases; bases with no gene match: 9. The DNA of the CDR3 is TGCGCCAGCAGCCGTAGAGGGACAGGGCCTCAAGAGACCCAGTACTTC. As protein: CASSRRGTGPQETQYF.

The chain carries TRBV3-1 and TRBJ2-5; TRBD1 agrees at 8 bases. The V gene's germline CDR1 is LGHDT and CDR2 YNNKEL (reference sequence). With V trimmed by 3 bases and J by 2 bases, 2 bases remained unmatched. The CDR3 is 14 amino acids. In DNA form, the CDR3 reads TGTGCCAGCAGCCACTGGGACAGGCAAGAGACCCAGTACTTC. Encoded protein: CASSHWDRQETQYF.

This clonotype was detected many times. The CDR3 protein is CASSFPAGGADTQYF. The CDR3 DNA sequence: TGTGCCAGCAGCTTTCCCGCAGGGGGAGCGGATACGCAGTATTTT. The V gene is TRBV5-4, the J gene TRBJ2-3; 7 bases map to TRBD1. Germline V gene data show CDR1 as SGHNT and CDR2 as YYREEE (reference sequence). CDR3 length equals 15 residues. Trimming at V came to 2 bases and at J to 6 bases, leaving 9 bases not matched to a gene.